This T cell receptor beta chain was captured in a study of response to subunit inactivated influenza vaccine. TCRdb recomputed calls from the RT-PCR reads with MiXCR, one row per CDR3 protein. The repertoire holds roughly 550,000 distinct CDR3 sequences, with 20% to 25% as singletons. The V gene end was trimmed by 3 bases and the J gene end by 10 bases; junction bases not matched to a gene: 24. The CDR3 contains 18 residues. Germline values: CDR1 MDHEN, CDR2 SYDVKM. This sample also appeared in a second study, on T cells expressing NK-cell markers. That source notes: The cDNA for TCR beta came from 5'RACE template switching with UMIs. In sorted CD3+CD56+NKG2C+, CD3+CD56+NKG2C- and CD3+CD56-NKG2C+ T cells, TCR beta repertoires were obtained. Several donors showed dominant NKG2C+ clonotypes comprising roughly 1.0-7.0% of their CD8+ T cells.

The chain uses TRBV28 and TRBJ2-7, with 7 bases aligning to TRBD1. The TCR comes from a man aged 45-60 years who received an inactivated influenza vaccine. Material: CD4+ T cells sorted from PBMCs, obtained roughly 13 days after vaccination. CDR3 loop: CASSFVTGLWGFTTGQYF. DNA for the CDR3: TGTGCCAGCAGTTTCGTGACAGGGCTCTGGGGCTTTACGACCGGTCAGTACTTC.